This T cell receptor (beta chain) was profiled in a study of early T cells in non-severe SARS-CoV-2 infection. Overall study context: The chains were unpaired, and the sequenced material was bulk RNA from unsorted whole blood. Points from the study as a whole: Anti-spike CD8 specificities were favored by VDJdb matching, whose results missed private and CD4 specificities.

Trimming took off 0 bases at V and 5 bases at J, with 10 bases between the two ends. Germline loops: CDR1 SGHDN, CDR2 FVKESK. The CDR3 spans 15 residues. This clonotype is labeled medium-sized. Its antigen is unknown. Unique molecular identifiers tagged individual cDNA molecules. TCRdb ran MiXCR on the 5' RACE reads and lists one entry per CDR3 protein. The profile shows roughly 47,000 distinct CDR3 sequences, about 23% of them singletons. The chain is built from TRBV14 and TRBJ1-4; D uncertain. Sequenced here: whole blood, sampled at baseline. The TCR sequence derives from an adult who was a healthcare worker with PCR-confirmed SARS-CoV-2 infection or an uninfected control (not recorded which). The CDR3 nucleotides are TGTGCCAGCAGCCAAGATCTGGTGACCAATGAAAAACTGTTTTTT. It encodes CASSQDLVTNEKLFF.